One and the same sample provided the 10 T cell receptor beta chains below, sequenced in a study of blood T cell repertoires in COVID-19 (dated by TCRdb to the early 2020s). The library was generated by the immunoSEQ multiplex PCR assay. Held by TCRdb, this immuneACCESS table contains in-frame sequences only and omits some clones. Under half of the omission traces to an unresolved V gene where checked; the cause of the rest is unknown. This sample holds 450,000 to 500,000 clones; 75% to 90% were observed only once. The ten most abundant clones make up 0.7% of the sample. Sequences were obtained from PBMCs or T cells enriched from blood (not recorded which). Every receptor here comes from a woman aged 18-29 years who had recovered from COVID-19.

The rearrangement links TRBV19 to TRBJ2-5; the D gene is possibly TRBD1 (5 bases). V was shortened by 3 bases and J by 1 base, with 15 bases between the two germline ends. The CDR3 consists of 16 residues. Germline V gives CDR1 LNHDA, CDR2 SQIVND (reference sequence). The CDR3 DNA reads TGTGCCAGTAGTATCCAAGCAGGGTTTTCCCAAGAGACCCAGTACTTC. Translation gives CASSIQAGFSQETQYF.

This clone was seen just once. The chain carries TRBV7-2 and TRBJ2-7, with 7 bases that match TRBD1. The V segment lost 5 bases and the J segment 2 bases; nucleotides outside the gene matches: 9. CDR3 length equals 15 residues. Germline V gives CDR1 SGHTA, CDR2 FQGNSA. The CDR3 sequence: CASSPHRTGTYEQYF. For the CDR3, the DNA is TGTGCCAGCAGCCCGCACCGGACAGGTACCTACGAGCAGTACTTC.

The chain couples TRBV7-8 to TRBJ2-7, with 8 bases fitting TRBD1. This CDR3 is built from 13 residues. V shed 5 bases and J 3 bases; nucleotides not matched to a gene: 3. Germline V gives CDR1 SGHVS, CDR2 FQNEAQ. CDR3 residues: CASSPDRDYEQYF. The CDR3 bases are TGTGCCAGCAGCCCGGACAGGGACTACGAGCAGTACTTC.

V gene TRBV7-6 combines with J gene TRBJ1-1; the match to TRBD1 covers 8 bases. Germline V CDR1 and CDR2: SGHVS, FNYEAQ. With 5 bases clipped from V and 3 bases from J, the junction kept 11 bases outside the gene matches. The CDR3 extends over 16 amino acids. CDR3 in amino acids: CASSLGTGPEDTEAFF. DNA of the CDR3: TGTGCCAGCAGCCTTGGGACAGGACCAGAGGACACTGAAGCTTTCTTT.

This clone has just one count. Other DNA sequences from this sample encode an identical CDR3 as well. In DNA, the CDR3 is TGTGCCTGGAGCCAGGCAAGTAATTCACCCCTCCACTTT. Translating it yields CAWSQASNSPLHF. The chain uses TRBV30 and TRBJ1-6, with no clear D. Germline V gene lookup returns CDR1 GTSNPN and CDR2 SVGIG (reference sequence). The CDR3 sequence is 13 residues long. Trimming left V 3 bases short and J 6 bases short, with 9 bases between.

The DNA of the CDR3 is TGTGCCAGCAGTTCGTCCCACAGGGAAGGGGCCAACGTCCTGACTTTC. Translation gives CASSSSHREGANVLTF. The rearrangement joins TRBV27 to TRBJ2-6, with a possible D match to TRBD1 (6 bases). The CDR3 sequence is 16 residues long. V lost 4 bases and J lost 4, with 14 bases in between. Germline lookup yields CDR1 MNHEY and CDR2 SMNVEV (reference sequence).

The chain is built from TRBV28 and TRBJ1-1; a possible D gene is TRBD1 (5 bases). The germline gives CDR1 MDHEN, CDR2 SYDVKM. This CDR3 is 14 amino acids long. V lost 2 bases and J lost 4, with 11 bases in between. The CDR3 loop is CASSLASGITEAFF. CDR3 coding DNA: TGTGCCAGCAGTTTAGCTTCAGGGATCACTGAAGCTTTCTTT.

V and J are TRBV30 and TRBJ1-2; tentatively, D is TRBD1 (6 bases). The CDR3 length is 13 residues. CDR1 GTSNPN and CDR2 SVGIG come from the germline V gene (reference sequence). V was cut by 4 bases and J by 2 bases, with 11 bases left in between. CDR3 sequence: CAWTVRGNYGYTF. The CDR3, as DNA: TGTGCCTGGACGGTCAGGGGCAACTATGGCTACACCTTC.

The J gene is TRBJ1-2, the V gene TRBV27, with 8 bases aligning to TRBD1. In germline, CDR1 is MNHEY, CDR2 SMNVEV (reference sequence). The CDR3 sequence is 15 residues long. V shed 6 bases and J 2 bases; nucleotides not matched to a gene: 8. CDR3 sequence: CASSKVRQGNYGYTF. The CDR3 coding sequence is TGTGCCAGCAGCAAAGTAAGACAGGGGAACTATGGCTACACCTTC.

V is TRBV5-3 and J is TRBJ2-3, with 7 bases that match TRBD2. TRBV5-3 falls under the ORF class, with uncertain function. CDR3 length: 14 amino acids. CDR3 sequence reads: CVLDGGTGTDTQYF. CDR3 DNA: TGTGTCCTGGACGGGGGGACCGGCACAGATACGCAGTATTTT.